This TCR beta chain derives from a study of post-analysis software for immune sequencing data (dated by TCRdb to between 2014 and 2016). About the full investigation: The recorded disease courses included relapsing-remitting, secondary progressive and progressive-relapsing multiple sclerosis, and some patients had no subtype annotation. The patient repertoires were compared against 11 previously published healthy control repertoires obtained from donors aged about 6 to 25 years. A subset of samples was prepared in parallel using single-end sample barcoding, then pooled and co-amplified after Illumina adapter ligation. What the work shows at the level of the full study, not this receptor alone: Direct clustering with F measure showed strong co-clustering of samples prepared in the same batch, prompting a batch-effect correction. Patients showed significantly higher frequencies than controls for about five TRBV segments, among them TRBV5-6, TRBV5-1 and TRBV20-1. Significantly lower normalized Chao1 diversity was found in multiple sclerosis patients than in controls, suggesting substantial peripheral T-cell clonal expansion. The control group was slightly older than the multiple sclerosis patient group.

To demonstrate the VDJtools post-analysis software, the study profiled TCR beta repertoires from the peripheral blood of about a dozen young patients with multiple sclerosis. Multiple sclerosis patients were children and adolescents aged about 6 to 16 years. From the cysteine up to the phenylalanine, the CDR3 has a length of 11 residues. Solely the CDR3 DNA is kept, with 33 bases framed from the first base. CDR1 and CDR2 were assigned from the germline V gene as ENHRY and SYGVKD. V was cut back by 11 bases and J by 2 bases, leaving a gap of 9 bases between them. Library generation was performed with PCR. The sequencer listed for this sample is Illumina HiSeq 2500. To reduce PCR and sequencing biases, unique molecular identifiers were built into the TCR beta cDNA libraries. Approximately 500,000 cDNA molecules were obtained per 1 to 10 million input T cells, so each molecule approximated one T cell. Patient libraries were prepared and sequenced with the same protocol used for the earlier healthy control dataset. Within a given batch, samples were prepared together, multiplexed and sequenced on the same HiSeq lane. As for how the authors treated the data: MIGEC was used to process the raw barcoded reads, and molecular identifier groups with only a single read were discarded before consensus assembly and CDR3 extraction. VDJtools was used for post-analysis of the clonotype tables, and diversity was normalized by down-sampling every dataset to the size of the smallest sample. Repertoire overlap clustering matched CDR3 amino acid but not nucleotide sequences to correct batch-related cross-sample contamination. TCRdb reanalyzed the raw reads on its own, using fastp at Q25 for trimming and MiXCR for clone calling, and kept in-frame beta chains. Entries that share a CDR3 protein sequence are merged under the most common genes and DNA. The V and J calls come from TCRdb's annotation, not from the publication. This sample holds around 500,000 distinct CDR3 sequences; approximately 34% were observed only once. Jointly, the top ten make up about 5.6% of the sample.

The sample holds a few counts of this clonotype. Its antigen specificity is not known. No base quality information exists; no much larger clone differs at one position. Input material: blood. This receptor chain uses TRBV10-3 and TRBJ2-5; perhaps TRBD2 is the D gene, with 6 bases matching. The source is a girl aged 2-17 years with multiple sclerosis. The sequence in DNA is TGTGCCGCGGGACTTCAAGAGACCCAGTACTTC. Its product reads: CAAGLQETQYF.